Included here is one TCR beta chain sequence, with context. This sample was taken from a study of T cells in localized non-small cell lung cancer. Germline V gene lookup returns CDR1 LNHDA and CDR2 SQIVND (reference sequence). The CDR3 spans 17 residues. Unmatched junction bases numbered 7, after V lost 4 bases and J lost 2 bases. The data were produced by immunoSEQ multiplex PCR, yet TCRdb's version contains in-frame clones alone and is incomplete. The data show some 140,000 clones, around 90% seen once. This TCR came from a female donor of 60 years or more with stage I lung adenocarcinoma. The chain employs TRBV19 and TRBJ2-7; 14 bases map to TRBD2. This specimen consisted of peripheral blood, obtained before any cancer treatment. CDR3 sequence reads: CASSTGTSGSSTYEQYF. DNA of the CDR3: TGTGCCAGTAGTACCGGGACTAGCGGGAGCTCAACCTACGAGCAGTACTTC.